The source of this TCR beta chain is a study of T cell responses to AZD1222 COVID-19 vaccine. The protocol was immunoSEQ multiplex PCR, while the TCRdb copy is restricted to in-frame clones and leaves out a portion. This sample carries around 100,000 clones, nearly 95% of them seen once, and the ten largest clones take more than 1.5%. Concerning this clone itself: Its specificity is unknown.

Study-wide results and caveats: Only a handful of AZD1222 recipients tested seropositive at baseline. Vaccination with two AZD1222 doses was followed by a rise in Spike-specific TCR breadth and depth. Spike-spanning, vaccine-associated CD4 TCRs were dominant at 160-218 and 743-854.

Here the sequenced sample was peripheral blood, taken on day 0 of AZD1222 vaccination. This clonotype was obtained from an adult in good health.

CDR3 coding DNA: TGTGCCAGCAGCATACAGGGGACTAGGTCCTACAATGAGCAGTTCTTC. Encoded protein: CASSIQGTRSYNEQFF. The V and J genes are TRBV11-1 and TRBJ2-1; D may be TRBD2 (8 bases). The CDR3 is 16 amino acids. The germline V gene has CDR1 SGHAT and CDR2 FQDESV (reference sequence). Trimming removed 5 bases at V and 1 base at J, with 15 bases between.